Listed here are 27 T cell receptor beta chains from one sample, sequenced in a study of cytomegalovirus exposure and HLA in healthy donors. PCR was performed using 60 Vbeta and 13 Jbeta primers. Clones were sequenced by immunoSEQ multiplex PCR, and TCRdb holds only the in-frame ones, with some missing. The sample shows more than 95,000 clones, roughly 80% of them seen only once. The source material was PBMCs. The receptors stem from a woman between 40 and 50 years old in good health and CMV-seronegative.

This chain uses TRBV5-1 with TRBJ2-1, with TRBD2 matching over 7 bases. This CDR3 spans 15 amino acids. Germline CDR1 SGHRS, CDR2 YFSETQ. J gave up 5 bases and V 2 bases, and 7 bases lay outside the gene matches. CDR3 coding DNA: TGCGCCAGCAGCTTTTCTGGCGGGAGACACAATGAGCAGTTCTTC. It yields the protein CASSFSGGRHNEQFF.

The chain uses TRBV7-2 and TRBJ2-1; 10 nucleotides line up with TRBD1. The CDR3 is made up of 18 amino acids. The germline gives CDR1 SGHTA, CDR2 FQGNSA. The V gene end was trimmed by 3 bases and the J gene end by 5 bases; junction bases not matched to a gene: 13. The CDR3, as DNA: TGTGCCAGCAGCTTCGGGACAGGGGTTCTTAGTCGTGACAATGAGCAGTTCTTC. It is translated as CASSFGTGVLSRDNEQFF.

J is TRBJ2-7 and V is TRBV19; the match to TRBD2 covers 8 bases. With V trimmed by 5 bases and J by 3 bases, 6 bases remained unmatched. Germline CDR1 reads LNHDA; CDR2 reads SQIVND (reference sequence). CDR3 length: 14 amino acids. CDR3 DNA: TGTGCCAGTAGTCTCGGGACTAGTCTCTACGAGCAGTACTTC. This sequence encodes CASSLGTSLYEQYF.

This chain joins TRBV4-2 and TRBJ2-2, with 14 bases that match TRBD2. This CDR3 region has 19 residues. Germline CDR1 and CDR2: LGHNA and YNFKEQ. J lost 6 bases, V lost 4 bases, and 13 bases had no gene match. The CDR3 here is CASSRYGTSGRGNAGELFF. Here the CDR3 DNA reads TGTGCCAGCAGCCGGTATGGGACTAGCGGGAGAGGTAACGCCGGGGAGCTGTTTTTT.

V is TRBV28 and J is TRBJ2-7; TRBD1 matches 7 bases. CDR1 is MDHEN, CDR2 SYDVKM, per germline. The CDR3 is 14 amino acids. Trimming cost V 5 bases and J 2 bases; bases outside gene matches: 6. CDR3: CASSPDRVAYEQYF. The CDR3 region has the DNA TGTGCCAGCAGTCCCGACAGGGTAGCCTACGAGCAGTACTTC.

In DNA form, the CDR3 reads TGTGCCACCAGCTGGGGACAGGCTGCAACTAATGAAAAACTGTTTTTT. Amino acids: CATSWGQAATNEKLFF. This rearrangement joins TRBV15 to TRBJ1-4; 8 nucleotides match TRBD1. The CDR3 runs to 16 residues. Germline V CDR1 and CDR2: LNHNV, YYDKDF (reference sequence). J gave up 0 bases and V 5 bases, and 5 bases lay outside the gene matches.

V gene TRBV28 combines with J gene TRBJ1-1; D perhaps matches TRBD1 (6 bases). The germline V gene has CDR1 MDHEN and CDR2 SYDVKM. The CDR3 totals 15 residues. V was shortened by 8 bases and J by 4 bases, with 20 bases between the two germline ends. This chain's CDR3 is CASSMDGEGVTEAFF. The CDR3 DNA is TGTGCCAGCTCTATGGACGGGGAGGGGGTCACTGAAGCTTTCTTT.

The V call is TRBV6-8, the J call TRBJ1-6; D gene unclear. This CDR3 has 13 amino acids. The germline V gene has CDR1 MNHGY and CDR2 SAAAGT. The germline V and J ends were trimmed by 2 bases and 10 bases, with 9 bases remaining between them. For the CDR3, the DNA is TGTGCCAGCAGTTACCGGGAGGGCTCACCCCTCCACTTT. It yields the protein CASSYREGSPLHF.

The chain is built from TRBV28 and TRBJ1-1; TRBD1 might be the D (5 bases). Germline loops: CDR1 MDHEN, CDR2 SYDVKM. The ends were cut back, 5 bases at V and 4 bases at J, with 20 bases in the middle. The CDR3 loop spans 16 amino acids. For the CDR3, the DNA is TGTGCCAGCAGTCCCTATCTGACAGCCTATTCCACTGAAGCTTTCTTT. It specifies CASSPYLTAYSTEAFF.

The CDR3 DNA reads as TGTGCCAGTAGTCGTAGCGGGCAGCCACGAAGTGGAAACACCATATATTTT. Its translation is CASSRSGQPRSGNTIYF. The chain uses TRBV19 and TRBJ1-3; D gene uncertain. V shed 5 bases and J shed 3 bases, with 20 bases lying between them. Germline V gives CDR1 LNHDA, CDR2 SQIVND (reference sequence). This CDR3 is built from 17 residues. The complete variable domain, with remaining parts taken from reference TRBV19 and TRBJ1-3, reads DGGITQSPKYLFRKEGQNVTLSCEQNLNHDAMYWYRQDPGQGLRLIYYSQIVNDFQKGDIAEGYSVSREKKESFPLTVTSAQKNPTAFYLCASSRSGQPRSGNTIYFGEGSWLTVV.

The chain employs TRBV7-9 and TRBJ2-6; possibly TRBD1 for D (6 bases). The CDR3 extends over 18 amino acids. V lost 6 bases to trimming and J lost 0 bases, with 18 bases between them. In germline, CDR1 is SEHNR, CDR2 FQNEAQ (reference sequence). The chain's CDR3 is CASSPSTGHFSGANVLTF. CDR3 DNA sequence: TGTGCCAGCAGTCCCAGCACGGGACACTTCTCTGGGGCCAACGTCCTGACTTTC.

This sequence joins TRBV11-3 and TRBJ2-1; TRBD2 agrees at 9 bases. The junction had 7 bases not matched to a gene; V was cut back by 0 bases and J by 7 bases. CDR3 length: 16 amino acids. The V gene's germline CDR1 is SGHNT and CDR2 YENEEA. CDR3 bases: TGTGCCAGCAGCTTAGACGGCGGGAGGGCCGATAATGAGCAGTTCTTC. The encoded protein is CASSLDGGRADNEQFF.

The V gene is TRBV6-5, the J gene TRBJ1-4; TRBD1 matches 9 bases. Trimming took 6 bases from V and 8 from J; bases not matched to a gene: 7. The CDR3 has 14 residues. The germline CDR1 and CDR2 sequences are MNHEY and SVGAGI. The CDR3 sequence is CASRRQGVGEKLFF. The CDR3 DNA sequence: TGTGCCAGCAGGCGACAGGGGGTCGGCGAAAAACTGTTTTTT.

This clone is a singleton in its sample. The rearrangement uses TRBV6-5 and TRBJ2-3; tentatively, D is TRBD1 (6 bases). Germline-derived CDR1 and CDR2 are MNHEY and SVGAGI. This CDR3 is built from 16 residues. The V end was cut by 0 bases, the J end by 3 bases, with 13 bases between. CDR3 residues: CASSYSIGQGTDTQYF. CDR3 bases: TGTGCCAGCAGTTACTCGATCGGGCAGGGGACAGATACGCAGTATTTT.

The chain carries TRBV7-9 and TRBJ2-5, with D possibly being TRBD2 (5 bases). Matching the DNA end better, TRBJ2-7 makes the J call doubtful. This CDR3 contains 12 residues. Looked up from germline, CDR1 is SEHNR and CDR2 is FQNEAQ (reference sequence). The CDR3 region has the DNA TGTGCCAGCGGAACTGTTACTAGCGAGCAGTACTTC. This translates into CASGTVTSEQYF.

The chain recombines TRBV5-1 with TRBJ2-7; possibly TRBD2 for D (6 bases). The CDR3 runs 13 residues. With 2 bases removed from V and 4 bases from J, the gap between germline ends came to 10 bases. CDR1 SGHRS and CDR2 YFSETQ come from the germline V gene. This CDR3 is CASSFGGGYEQYF. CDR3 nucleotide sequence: TGCGCCAGCAGCTTTGGGGGAGGTTACGAGCAGTACTTC.

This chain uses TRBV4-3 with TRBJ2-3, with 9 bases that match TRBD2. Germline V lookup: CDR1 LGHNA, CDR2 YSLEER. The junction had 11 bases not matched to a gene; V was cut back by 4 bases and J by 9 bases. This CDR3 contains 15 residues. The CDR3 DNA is TGCGCCAGCAGCCGAGGGGGACTAGCCGGTGGGACGCAGTATTTT. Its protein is CASSRGGLAGGTQYF.

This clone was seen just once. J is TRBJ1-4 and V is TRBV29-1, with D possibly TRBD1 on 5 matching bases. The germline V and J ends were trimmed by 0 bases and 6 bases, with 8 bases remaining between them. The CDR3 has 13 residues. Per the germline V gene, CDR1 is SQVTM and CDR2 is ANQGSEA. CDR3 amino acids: CSVEEGPDEKLFF. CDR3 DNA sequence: TGCAGCGTTGAAGAGGGGCCTGATGAAAAACTGTTTTTT.

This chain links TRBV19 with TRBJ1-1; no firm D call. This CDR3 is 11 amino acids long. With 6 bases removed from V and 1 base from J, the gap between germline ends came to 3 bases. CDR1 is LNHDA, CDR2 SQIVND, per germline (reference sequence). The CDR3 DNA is TGTGCCAGTAGGGCGAACACTGAAGCTTTCTTT. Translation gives CASRANTEAFF. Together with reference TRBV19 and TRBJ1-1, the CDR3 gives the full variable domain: DGGITQSPKYLFRKEGQNVTLSCEQNLNHDAMYWYRQDPGQGLRLIYYSQIVNDFQKGDIAEGYSVSREKKESFPLTVTSAQKNPTAFYLCASRANTEAFFGQGTRLTVV.

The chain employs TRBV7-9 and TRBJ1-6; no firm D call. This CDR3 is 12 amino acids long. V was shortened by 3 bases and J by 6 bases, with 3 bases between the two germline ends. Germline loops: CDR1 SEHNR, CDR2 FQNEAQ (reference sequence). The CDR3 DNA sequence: TGTGCCAGCAGCTTTATTAATTCACCCCTCCACTTT. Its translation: CASSFINSPLHF. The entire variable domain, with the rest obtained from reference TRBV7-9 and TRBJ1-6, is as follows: DTGVSQNPRHKITKRGQNVTFRCDPISEHNRLYWYRQTLGQGPEFLTYFQNEAQLEKSRLLSDRFSAERPKGSFSTLEIQRTEQGDSAMYLCASSFINSPLHFGNGTRLTVT.

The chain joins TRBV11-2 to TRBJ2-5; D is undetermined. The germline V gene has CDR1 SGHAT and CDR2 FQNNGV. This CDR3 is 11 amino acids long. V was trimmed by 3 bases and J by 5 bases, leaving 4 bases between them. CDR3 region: CASSFRETQYF. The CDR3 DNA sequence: TGTGCCAGCAGCTTCCGGGAGACCCAGTACTTC.

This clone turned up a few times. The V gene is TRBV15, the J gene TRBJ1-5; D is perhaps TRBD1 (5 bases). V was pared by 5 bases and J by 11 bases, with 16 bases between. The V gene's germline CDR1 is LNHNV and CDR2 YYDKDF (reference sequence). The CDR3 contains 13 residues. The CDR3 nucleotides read TGTGCCACCAGCGGGGAGGACACCTCGGCCCAGCATTTT. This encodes CATSGEDTSAQHF.

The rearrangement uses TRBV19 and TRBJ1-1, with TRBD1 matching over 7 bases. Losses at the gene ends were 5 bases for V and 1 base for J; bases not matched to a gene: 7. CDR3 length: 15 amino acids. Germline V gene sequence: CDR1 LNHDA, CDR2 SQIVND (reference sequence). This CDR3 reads CASSGWTGTNTEAFF. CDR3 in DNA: TGTGCCAGTAGTGGATGGACAGGTACGAACACTGAAGCTTTCTTT. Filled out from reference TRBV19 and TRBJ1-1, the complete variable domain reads DGGITQSPKYLFRKEGQNVTLSCEQNLNHDAMYWYRQDPGQGLRLIYYSQIVNDFQKGDIAEGYSVSREKKESFPLTVTSAQKNPTAFYLCASSGWTGTNTEAFFGQGTRLTVV.

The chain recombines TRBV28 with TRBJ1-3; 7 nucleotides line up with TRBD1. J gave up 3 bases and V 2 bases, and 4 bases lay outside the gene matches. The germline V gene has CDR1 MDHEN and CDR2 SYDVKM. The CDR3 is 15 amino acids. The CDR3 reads CASSLDRDFGNTIYF. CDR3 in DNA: TGTGCCAGCAGTTTAGACAGGGATTTTGGAAACACCATATATTTT.

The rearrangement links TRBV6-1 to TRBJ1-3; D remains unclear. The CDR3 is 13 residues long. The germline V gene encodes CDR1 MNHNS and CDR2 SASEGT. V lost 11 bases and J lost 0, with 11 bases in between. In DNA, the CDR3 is TGTGCCCTTGTCTCCCTCTCTGGAAACACCATATATTTT. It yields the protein CALVSLSGNTIYF.

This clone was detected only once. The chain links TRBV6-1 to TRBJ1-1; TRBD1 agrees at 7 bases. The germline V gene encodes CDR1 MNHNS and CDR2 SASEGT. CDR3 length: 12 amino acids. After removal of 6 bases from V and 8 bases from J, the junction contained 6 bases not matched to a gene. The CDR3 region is CASRETGREAFF. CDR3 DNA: TGTGCCAGCAGGGAGACAGGGAGAGAAGCTTTCTTT.

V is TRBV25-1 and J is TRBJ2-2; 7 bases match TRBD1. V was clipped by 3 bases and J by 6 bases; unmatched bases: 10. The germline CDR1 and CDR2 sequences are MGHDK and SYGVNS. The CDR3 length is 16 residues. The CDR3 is CASSDRTGAVAGELFF. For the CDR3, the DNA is TGTGCCAGCAGTGATCGGACAGGCGCTGTTGCCGGGGAGCTGTTTTTT.